Each of the 8 T cell receptor beta chains below was sequenced from the same sample in a study of control samples from healthy donors and cancer patients. Profiling relied on immunoSEQ multiplex PCR, and the TCRdb table lists in-frame clones only, not all of them. The sample records hundreds of thousands of clones, around nine tenths being singletons. Sequencing was performed on PBMCs. The receptors were sampled from a man aged 35-49 years with head and neck cancer.

The genes are TRBV4-2 and TRBJ2-3; 9 nucleotides match TRBD2. V lost 0 bases to trimming and J lost 6 bases; unmatched junction nucleotides: 10. The CDR3 consists of 17 residues. Germline V lookup: CDR1 LGHNA, CDR2 YNFKEQ. The CDR3 sequence: CASSQDPERGAGDTQYF. CDR3 nucleotides: TGTGCCAGCAGCCAAGATCCGGAGCGGGGGGCCGGGGATACGCAGTATTTT.

The chain recombines TRBV9 with TRBJ2-2, with 7 bases identical to TRBD2. V was pared by 0 bases and J by 5 bases, with 4 bases of the junction left unmatched. This CDR3 has 15 amino acids. The germline CDR1 and CDR2 sequences are SGDLS and YYNGEE. CDR3 amino acids: CASSVGGGSTGELFF. CDR3 nucleotide sequence: TGTGCCAGCAGCGTAGGCGGGGGTTCAACCGGGGAGCTGTTTTTT.

The CDR3 sequence is CASSLFPSSYEQYF. The CDR3 DNA reads as TGTGCCAGCAGTTTATTCCCGAGCTCCTACGAGCAGTACTTC. The chain combines TRBV27 with TRBJ2-7; D ambiguous. Trimming pared 1 base from V and 0 bases from J, leaving 7 bases between. There are 14 residues in the CDR3. Germline loops: CDR1 MNHEY, CDR2 SMNVEV (reference sequence).

V is TRBV6-2 or TRBV6-3 and J is TRBJ2-5, with 11 nucleotides matching TRBD2. The CDR3 is made up of 17 amino acids. V was clipped by 0 bases and J by 3 bases; unmatched bases: 6. CDR1 MNHEY and CDR2 SVGEGT come from the germline V gene. CDR3 sequence: CASSYSMGLAEKETQYF. The CDR3 coding sequence is TGTGCCAGCAGTTACTCGATGGGACTAGCGGAGAAAGAGACCCAGTACTTC.

This clone was seen only once. J is TRBJ2-1 and V is TRBV13; no firm D call. Germline loops: CDR1 PRHDT, CDR2 FYEKMQ (reference sequence). The CDR3 is made up of 16 amino acids. The germline V and J ends were trimmed by 0 bases and 5 bases, with 14 bases remaining between them. The CDR3 region is CASSLGFATANNEQFF. DNA for the CDR3: TGTGCCAGCAGCTTAGGTTTCGCGACTGCGAACAATGAGCAGTTCTTC.

The chain is built from TRBV27 and TRBJ2-6; D remains unclear. V gave up 7 bases and J gave up 0 bases, with 7 bases separating them. CDR3 length: 14 residues. Germline V gene lookup returns CDR1 MNHEY and CDR2 SMNVEV (reference sequence). Here the CDR3 reads CASTQLSGANVLTF. As DNA, the CDR3 is TGTGCCAGCACGCAGCTCTCTGGGGCCAACGTCCTGACTTTC.

This chain uses TRBV2 with TRBJ2-6; 9 nucleotides line up with TRBD1. The V and J ends lost 1 base and 0 bases, in that order; junction bases with no gene match: 1. The CDR3 has 17 residues. The germline gives CDR1 SNHLY, CDR2 FYNNEI. CDR3 in amino acids: CASSEGQGDSGANVLTF. DNA of the CDR3: TGTGCCAGCAGTGAAGGACAGGGGGACTCTGGGGCCAACGTCCTGACTTTC.

CDR3 in amino acids: CASSGPGAGGELFF. Written as DNA, the CDR3 is TGTGCCAGCAGCGGGCCGGGGGCGGGCGGGGAGCTGTTTTTT. The V gene is TRBV5-6, the J gene TRBJ2-2; D might be TRBD1 or TRBD2, each matching 6 bases. This CDR3 is 14 amino acids long. V lost 4 bases and J lost 7, with 14 bases in between. The germline V gene encodes CDR1 SGHDT and CDR2 YYEEEE.